The 30 T cell receptor beta chains below come from one sample, sequenced in a study of cytomegalovirus exposure and HLA in healthy donors. Here immunoSEQ multiplex PCR was the method, and the copy in TCRdb shows in-frame clones only, minus some. In the table there are about 240,000 clones, approximately 83% of which are singletons. The sample consisted of PBMCs. These receptors were taken from a young woman in good health and CMV-seropositive.

This chain connects TRBV6-4 to TRBJ2-3; 7 bases match TRBD2. With 5 bases clipped from V and 2 bases from J, the junction kept 4 bases outside the gene matches. Germline CDR1 is MRHNA and CDR2 is SNTAGT. The CDR3 runs 14 residues. The CDR3 here is CASSSTSLTDTQYF. The CDR3 DNA is TGTGCCAGCAGTTCGACTAGCCTCACAGATACGCAGTATTTT.

V and J are TRBV9 and TRBJ2-3; D is uncertain. This CDR3 has 15 residues. Germline V gives CDR1 SGDLS, CDR2 YYNGEE. Trimming took off 4 bases at V and 1 base at J, with 13 bases between the two ends. This CDR3 reads CASSLGLRGTDTQYF. Here the CDR3 DNA reads TGTGCCAGCAGCCTAGGCCTACGCGGCACAGATACGCAGTATTTT.

As for this clone: It may be a read error: a sequence one base away is much more abundant. The chain couples TRBV27 to TRBJ1-1, with D tentatively TRBD1 (5 bases). CDR3 length equals 13 residues. Germline CDR1 MNHEY, CDR2 SMNVEV (reference sequence). Between the trimmed V and J ends, which lost 2 bases and 3 bases, there was a span of 7 bases. The DNA of the CDR3 is TGTGCCAGCAGTTTAGTCAGGGACACTGAAGCTTTCTTT. This gives the protein CASSLVRDTEAFF.

The V and J genes are TRBV7-9 and TRBJ2-3, with D maybe TRBD2 (6 bases). V was shortened by 3 bases and J by 7 bases, with 8 bases between the two germline ends. Germline lookup yields CDR1 SEHNR and CDR2 FQNEAQ (reference sequence). The CDR3 length is 12 residues. CDR3 nucleotide sequence: TGTGCCAGCAGCTTTGGGGGGAATACGCAGTATTTT. This codes for CASSFGGNTQYF.

This chain connects TRBV7-6 to TRBJ1-2, with 8 bases fitting TRBD1. The germline CDR1 and CDR2 sequences are SGHVS and FNYEAQ. The CDR3 length is 15 residues. J was trimmed by 1 base and V by 4 bases; bases with no gene match: 5. The CDR3 reads CASSSGTGFNYGYTF. In nucleotides, the CDR3 is TGTGCCAGCAGCTCAGGGACAGGCTTTAACTATGGCTACACCTTC.

This chain uses TRBV9 with TRBJ2-1; no definite D call. Deletions cut 0 bases from V and 4 bases from J, with 5 bases between. CDR1 is SGDLS and CDR2 is YYNGEE in the germline V gene. This CDR3 has 13 residues. The CDR3 here is CASSVDQYNEQFF. In nucleotides, the CDR3 is TGTGCCAGCAGCGTAGATCAGTACAATGAGCAGTTCTTC. The whole variable domain, filled in from reference TRBV9 and TRBJ2-1, reads DSGVTQTPKHLITATGQRVTLRCSPRSGDLSVYWYQQSLDQGLQFLIQYYNGEERAKGNILERFSAQQFPDLHSELNLSSLELGDSALYFCASSVDQYNEQFFGPGTRLTVL.

The sample holds one count of this clone. The chain is built from TRBV12-5 and TRBJ2-1, with 7 bases aligning to TRBD1. J was trimmed by 1 base and V by 4 bases; bases with no gene match: 1. This CDR3 contains 14 residues. Germline loops: CDR1 LGHNT, CDR2 FRNRAP. The CDR3 reads CASGSGQSYNEQFF. As DNA, the CDR3 is TGTGCTAGTGGTTCGGGACAGTCCTACAATGAGCAGTTCTTC.

This clone was detected once. The CDR3 bases are TGTGCCAGCAGTTTAACTGGGGACAGGCGCCTCTATGGCTACACCTTC. Protein product: CASSLTGDRRLYGYTF. The chain uses TRBV28 and TRBJ1-2; 8 positions agree with TRBD1. V shed 2 bases and J 4 bases; nucleotides not matched to a gene: 9. There are 16 residues in the CDR3. Germline V gene data show CDR1 as MDHEN and CDR2 as SYDVKM.

The rearrangement links TRBV9 to TRBJ1-2; perhaps TRBD1 as D (5 bases). The CDR3 sequence is 14 residues long. Per the germline V gene, CDR1 is SGDLS and CDR2 is YYNGEE. The ends were cut back, 0 bases at V and 2 bases at J, with 8 bases in the middle. CDR3 sequence reads: CASSVGAGNYGYTF. As DNA, the CDR3 is TGTGCCAGCAGCGTAGGTGCAGGGAACTATGGCTACACCTTC.

This clone came up once. This rearrangement joins TRBV2 to TRBJ1-1, with D possibly matching TRBD1 (5 bases). The germline V and J ends were trimmed by 8 bases and 4 bases, with 14 bases remaining between them. Germline V CDR1 and CDR2: SNHLY, FYNNEI. The CDR3 is 13 amino acids. CDR3: CASVREGSTEAFF. DNA of the CDR3: TGTGCCAGCGTCAGGGAGGGCAGCACTGAAGCTTTCTTT.

The chain links TRBV15 to TRBJ2-1, with 8 nucleotides matching TRBD2. J was trimmed by 10 bases and V by 5 bases; bases with no gene match: 7. CDR1 is LNHNV, CDR2 YYDKDF, per germline (reference sequence). The CDR3 is 13 amino acids. The CDR3 sequence is CATSAGRAMEQFF. In DNA, the CDR3 is TGTGCCACCAGCGCCGGGAGGGCCATGGAGCAGTTCTTC.

V usage is TRBV6-5 and J usage is TRBJ2-1; 7 bases map to TRBD1. V lost 4 bases, J lost 6 bases, and 9 bases stayed unmatched. Germline lookup yields CDR1 MNHEY and CDR2 SVGAGI. There are 15 residues in the CDR3. For the CDR3, the DNA is TGTGCCAGCAGTTTCGGGACAGCGACCCTCAATGAGCAGTTCTTC. Amino acids: CASSFGTATLNEQFF.

This chain joins TRBV2 and TRBJ2-3; tentatively, D is TRBD2 (5 bases). CDR1 is SNHLY, CDR2 FYNNEI, per germline. Trimming stripped 4 bases from V and 2 bases from J, with 13 bases between. The CDR3 is 15 residues long. CDR3 in amino acids: CASSVDWQSTDTQYF. The CDR3 DNA reads as TGTGCCAGCAGTGTGGACTGGCAATCCACAGATACGCAGTATTTT.

The chain joins TRBV2 to TRBJ2-5; 7 bases match TRBD1. The CDR3 has 16 amino acids. Germline loops: CDR1 SNHLY, CDR2 FYNNEI. Trimming removed 10 bases from V and 5 bases from J; junction bases left unmatched: 19. Written as DNA, the CDR3 is TGTGCCACCGAGTGGCCCCCCGGGACAGAGAGGGAGACCCAGTACTTC. Its translation is CATEWPPGTERETQYF.

This clone was seen just once. The chain links TRBV10-1 to TRBJ1-1; weak D call: TRBD1 (6 bases). Deletions cut 7 bases from V and 3 bases from J, with 12 bases between. Germline CDR1 reads WNHNN; CDR2 reads SYGVQD (reference sequence). CDR3 length: 13 residues. The chain's CDR3 is CASTWDKYTEAFF. In DNA, the CDR3 is TGCGCCAGCACCTGGGACAAGTACACTGAAGCTTTCTTT.

Here the CDR3 reads CASSLGWTGSYEQYF. The CDR3 DNA reads TGTGCCAGCAGCTTAGGGTGGACAGGGAGTTACGAGCAGTACTTC. The rearrangement links TRBV11-2 to TRBJ2-7, with TRBD1 identical over 8 bases. The junction had 6 bases not matched to a gene; V was cut back by 1 base and J by 4 bases. Germline-derived CDR1 and CDR2 are SGHAT and FQNNGV. The CDR3 spans 15 residues.

The gene calls are TRBV29-1 and TRBJ1-2; TRBD1 matches 8 bases. CDR1 and CDR2 from the germline V gene are SQVTM and ANQGSEA. V lost 1 base to trimming and J lost 0 bases; unmatched junction nucleotides: 1. The CDR3 is 14 residues long. CDR3 sequence: CSVEGTGTNYGYTF. The CDR3 region has the DNA TGCAGCGTTGAAGGGACAGGGACTAACTATGGCTACACCTTC. The full variable domain, its missing parts supplied by reference TRBV29-1 and TRBJ1-2, is SAVISQKPSRDICQRGTSLTIQCQVDSQVTMMFWYRQQPGQSLTLIATANQGSEATYESGFVIDKFPISRPNLTFSTLTVSNMSPEDSSIYLCSVEGTGTNYGYTFGSGTRLTVV.

The chain combines TRBV9 with TRBJ1-1; possibly TRBD1 for D (6 bases). The CDR3 has 14 residues. Germline CDR1 is SGDLS and CDR2 is YYNGEE. Trimming took 1 base from V and 4 from J, leaving 11 bases between them. The CDR3 sequence is CASSVSKGGTEAFF. DNA for the CDR3: TGTGCCAGCAGCGTATCAAAAGGGGGCACTGAAGCTTTCTTT.

The rearrangement uses TRBV5-6 and TRBJ1-2; TRBD1 matches at 7 bases. Germline V gene data show CDR1 as SGHDT and CDR2 as YYEEEE. This CDR3 is 14 amino acids long. Trimming took 2 bases from V and 4 from J; bases not matched to a gene: 5. CDR3 coding DNA: TGTGCCAGCAGCTTTACCGGGACAGCCTATGGCTACACCTTC. Translation: CASSFTGTAYGYTF.

The chain is built from TRBV28 and TRBJ1-5; a weak D match, TRBD1 (6 bases). The CDR3 spans 17 residues. Trimming stripped 7 bases from V and 3 bases from J, with 22 bases between. Germline V gene data show CDR1 as MDHEN and CDR2 as SYDVKM. CDR3 protein: CASTERAGGEHNQPQHF. The CDR3 DNA follows: TGTGCCAGCACCGAGAGAGCGGGGGGCGAACACAATCAGCCCCAGCATTTT.

The rearrangement uses TRBV7-9 and TRBJ1-1; D ambiguous. V lost 4 bases, J lost 1 base, and 4 bases lay in between. CDR3 length: 12 amino acids. CDR1 and CDR2 (germline): SEHNR, FQNEAQ (reference sequence). CDR3 coding DNA: TGTGCCAGCAGCTCCAGGAACACTGAAGCTTTCTTT. This sequence encodes CASSSRNTEAFF.

The chain links TRBV7-9 to TRBJ1-2, with D possibly being TRBD1 (5 bases). Germline assignment: CDR1 SEHNR and CDR2 FQNEAQ (reference sequence). The CDR3 length is 16 residues. V gave up 0 bases and J gave up 6 bases, with 17 bases separating them. The CDR3 sequence: CASSLAGWQGEDGYTF. The CDR3 DNA is TGTGCCAGCAGCTTAGCAGGGTGGCAGGGCGAGGATGGCTACACCTTC.

This sequence joins TRBV4-1 and TRBJ1-5, with D unresolved. V was shortened by 0 bases and J by 6 bases, with 15 bases between the two germline ends. CDR1 is MGHRA and CDR2 is YSYEKL in the germline V gene. The CDR3 spans 16 residues. The CDR3 loop is CASSQDDGGMAQPQHF. The CDR3 region has the DNA TGCGCCAGCAGCCAAGATGACGGAGGGATGGCTCAGCCCCAGCATTTT.

V and J are TRBV11-3 and TRBJ2-7; TRBD2 might be the D (6 bases). CDR1 and CDR2 from the germline V gene are SGHNT and YENEEA. The CDR3 has 13 amino acids. V lost 3 bases and J lost 6, with 12 bases in between. CDR3 loop: CASSFAGTGEQYF. CDR3 in DNA: TGTGCCAGCAGCTTTGCCGGGACTGGCGAGCAGTACTTC.

Note on this clone: One end of the junction varies from germline; a read error may be responsible. The V gene is TRBV7-7, the J gene TRBJ2-5; maybe TRBD2 (6 bases). The germline CDR1 and CDR2 sequences are SSHAT and FNYEAQ (reference sequence). There are 13 residues in the CDR3. The chain's CDR3 is CASSSDYFSAQYF. The CDR3 DNA sequence: TGTGCTAGCAGCTCGGACTACTTCTCGGCCCAGTACTTC.

The chain couples TRBV5-1 to TRBJ2-1; tentative D call: TRBD1 (6 bases). This CDR3 contains 15 residues. CDR1 is SGHRS and CDR2 is YFSETQ in the germline V gene. Trimming left V 0 bases short and J 3 bases short, with 10 bases between. The CDR3 DNA follows: TGCGCCAGCAGCTTGGAAGGGACACACTACAATGAGCAGTTCTTC. It encodes CASSLEGTHYNEQFF.

The chain employs TRBV5-6 and TRBJ2-3; tentative D call: TRBD2 (7 bases). The CDR3 length is 16 residues. Germline CDR1 SGHDT, CDR2 YYEEEE. The V end lost 1 base, the J end lost 4 bases, and 16 bases lay between the germline ends. The CDR3 DNA reads TGTGCCAGCAGCTTGATGGGCGGGGGCTGGTCAGATACGCAGTATTTT. Protein product: CASSLMGGGWSDTQYF.

The chain couples TRBV2 to TRBJ2-7; 7 positions agree with TRBD1. Per germline, CDR1 SNHLY and CDR2 FYNNEI. The trim removed 7 bases at V and 7 bases at J, leaving 7 bases unmatched. The CDR3 has 12 amino acids. Here the CDR3 DNA reads TGTGCCAGCACAGAAGGGGGCGGGGAGCAGTACTTC. The encoded protein is CASTEGGGEQYF.

This clone has more than one count but fewer than ten. V usage is TRBV30 and J usage is TRBJ2-7; TRBD2 matches at 7 bases. This CDR3 is built from 13 residues. V was clipped by 4 bases and J by 1 base; unmatched bases: 4. CDR1 is GTSNPN and CDR2 is SVGIG in the germline V gene (reference sequence). CDR3 sequence reads: CAWTTGGSYEQYF. The DNA for the CDR3 is TGTGCCTGGACAACGGGAGGTTCCTACGAGCAGTACTTC. Full variable domain (outside the CDR3, taken from reference TRBV30 and TRBJ2-7): SQTIHQWPATLVQPVGSPLSLECTVEGTSNPNLYWYRQAAGRGLQLLFYSVGIGQISSEVPQNLSASRPQDRQFILSSKKLLLSDSGFYLCAWTTGGSYEQYFGPGTRLTVT.

The chain joins TRBV11-2 to TRBJ2-7; D is perhaps TRBD2 (6 bases). The V and J ends lost 3 bases and 2 bases respectively, with 14 bases between them. Germline CDR1 and CDR2: SGHAT and FQNNGV. The CDR3 has 15 amino acids. The CDR3 sequence: CASSFGDFQTYEQYF. The CDR3 bases are TGTGCCAGCAGCTTCGGGGACTTTCAAACCTACGAGCAGTACTTC.